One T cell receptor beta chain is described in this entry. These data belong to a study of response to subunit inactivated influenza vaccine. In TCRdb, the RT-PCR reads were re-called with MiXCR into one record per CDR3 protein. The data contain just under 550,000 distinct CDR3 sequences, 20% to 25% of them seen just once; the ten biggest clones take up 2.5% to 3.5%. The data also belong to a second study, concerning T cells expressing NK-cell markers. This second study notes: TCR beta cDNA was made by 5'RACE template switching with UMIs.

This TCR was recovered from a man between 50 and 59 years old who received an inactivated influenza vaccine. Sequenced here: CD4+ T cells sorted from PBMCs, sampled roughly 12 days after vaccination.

CDR3 residues: CASSLLGGTEAFF. Here the CDR3 DNA reads TGTGCCAGCAGTTTACTAGGTGGGACTGAAGCTTTCTTT. The chain combines TRBV12-3 or TRBV12-4 with TRBJ1-1, with D unresolved. The CDR3 contains 13 residues. The V gene lost 2 bases and the J gene lost 5 bases, with 9 bases spanning the gap.